This TCR beta chain was identified in a study of monozygotic twins with cystic fibrosis. Regarding the study as a whole: Unrelated CF individuals shared fewer identical clonotypes than monozygotic CF twins. Clonality was generally low (median about 0.0095), higher in the most severe patients. J usage was most co-twin-similar in 8 of 16 pairs, V in 13. Shared CDR3 numbers were not associated with age, concordance or severity.

Germline V lookup: CDR1 SGHDT, CDR2 YYEEEE. This CDR3 has 15 residues. V was clipped by 4 bases and J by 3 bases; unmatched bases: 9. This clone has a single count. Its specificity is not known. Sequenced by immunoSEQ multiplex PCR; TCRdb stores in-frame clones only, minus some. The sample records around 17,000 clones, approximately 96% being singletons. Sequencing was carried out using blood. The source of this sequence is a girl aged 2-15 years with cystic fibrosis. V is TRBV5-6 and J is TRBJ2-7, with 8 bases matching TRBD2. The CDR3 region is CASSHRLAGIYEQYF. Here the CDR3 DNA reads TGTGCCAGCAGCCATCGTTTAGCGGGGATCTACGAGCAGTACTTC.